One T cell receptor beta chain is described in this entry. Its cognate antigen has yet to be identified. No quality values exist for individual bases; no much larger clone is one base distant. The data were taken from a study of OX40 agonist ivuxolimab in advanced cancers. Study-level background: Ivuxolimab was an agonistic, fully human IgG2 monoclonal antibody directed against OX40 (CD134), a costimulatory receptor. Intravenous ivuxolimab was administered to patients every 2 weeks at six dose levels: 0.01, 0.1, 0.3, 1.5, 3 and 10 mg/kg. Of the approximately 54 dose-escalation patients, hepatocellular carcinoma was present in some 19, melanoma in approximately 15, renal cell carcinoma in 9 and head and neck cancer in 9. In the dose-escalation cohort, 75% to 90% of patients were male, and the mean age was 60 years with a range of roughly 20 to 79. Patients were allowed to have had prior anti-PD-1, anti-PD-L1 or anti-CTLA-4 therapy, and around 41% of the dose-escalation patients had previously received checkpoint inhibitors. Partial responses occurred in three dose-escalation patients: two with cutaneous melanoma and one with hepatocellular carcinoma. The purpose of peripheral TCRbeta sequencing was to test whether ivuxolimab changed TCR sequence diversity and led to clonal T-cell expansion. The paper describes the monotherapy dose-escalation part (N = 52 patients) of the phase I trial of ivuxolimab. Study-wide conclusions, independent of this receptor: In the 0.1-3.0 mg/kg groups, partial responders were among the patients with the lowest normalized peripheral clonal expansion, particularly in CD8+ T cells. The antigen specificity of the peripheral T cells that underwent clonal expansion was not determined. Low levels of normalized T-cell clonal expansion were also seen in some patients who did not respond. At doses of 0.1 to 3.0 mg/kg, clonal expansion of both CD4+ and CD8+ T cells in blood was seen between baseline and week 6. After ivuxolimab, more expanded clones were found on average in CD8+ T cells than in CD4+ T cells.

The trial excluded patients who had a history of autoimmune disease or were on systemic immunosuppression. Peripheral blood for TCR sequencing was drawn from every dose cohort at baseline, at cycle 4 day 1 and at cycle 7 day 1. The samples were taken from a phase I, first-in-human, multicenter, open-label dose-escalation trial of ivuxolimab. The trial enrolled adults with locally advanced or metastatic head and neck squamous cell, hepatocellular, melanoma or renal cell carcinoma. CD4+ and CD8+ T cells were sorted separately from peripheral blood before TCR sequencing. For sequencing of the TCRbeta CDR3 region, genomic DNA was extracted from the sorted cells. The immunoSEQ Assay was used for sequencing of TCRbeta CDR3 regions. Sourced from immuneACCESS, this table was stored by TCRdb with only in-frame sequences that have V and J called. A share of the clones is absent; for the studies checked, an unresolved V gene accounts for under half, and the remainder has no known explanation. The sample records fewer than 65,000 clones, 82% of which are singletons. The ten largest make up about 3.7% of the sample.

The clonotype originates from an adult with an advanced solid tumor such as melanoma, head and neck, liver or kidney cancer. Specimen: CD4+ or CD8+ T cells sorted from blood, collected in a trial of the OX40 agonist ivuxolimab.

The DNA sequence is given as TGTGCCTCCCCAGAGGCAGGAACATATAGCAATCAGCCCCAGCATTTT. Translation gives CASPEAGTYSNQPQHF. The chain joins TRBV21-1 to TRBJ1-5. TRBV21-1 is a recognized pseudogene. There are 16 amino acids in the CDR3, from cysteine to phenylalanine inclusive. Only the CDR3 portion is preserved as DNA: 48 bases, with reading frame beginning at the first base.